Presented here are 15 T cell receptor beta chains from one specimen sequenced in a study of shared clonotypes between healthy human individuals. Data came from immunoSEQ multiplex PCR; TCRdb stores just in-frame clones and leaves some out. The sample lists roughly 2.2 million clones, 80% to 95% seen once, with roughly 0.36% in the top ten. The specimen sequenced was naive CD4+ T cells from PBMCs. Described subset: CD45RA+ positively selected. The receptors here all came from a man younger than 35 in good health. Some clones in this sample may be carry-over from other donors' samples.

This clone turned up a few times. This chain uses TRBV2 with TRBJ1-1, with D uncertain. V was cut by 7 bases and J by 2 bases, with 11 bases left in between. Germline CDR1 and CDR2: SNHLY and FYNNEI. The CDR3 is made up of 13 amino acids. CDR3 nucleotides: TGTGCCAGCAATCTCATTCCTAACACTGAAGCTTTCTTT. Translating it yields CASNLIPNTEAFF.

This clone was detected only once. V is TRBV5-1 and J is TRBJ2-6; D could derive from TRBD1 or TRBD2 (6 bases each). The CDR3 is 17 residues long. Trimming removed 0 bases from V and 2 bases from J, with 12 bases in between. Germline CDR1 is SGHRS and CDR2 is YFSETQ. The CDR3 nucleotides are TGCGCCAGCAGCTTGGTGGTAGGGGGGCCTGGGGCCAACGTCCTGACTTTC. It specifies CASSLVVGGPGANVLTF.

V and J are TRBV7-3 and TRBJ2-6; the D gene is possibly TRBD1 (5 bases). The CDR3 has 16 amino acids. V lost 4 bases and J lost 4, with 14 bases in between. Germline-derived CDR1 and CDR2 are SGHTA and FQGTGA. CDR3 in amino acids: CASSSQGSAGANVLTF. CDR3 sequence (DNA): TGTGCCAGCAGCTCGCAGGGTTCTGCAGGGGCCAACGTCCTGACTTTC.

The chain joins TRBV5-1 to TRBJ1-2, with a possible D match to TRBD1 (5 bases). Germline V gene data show CDR1 as SGHRS and CDR2 as YFSETQ. The CDR3 runs to 14 residues. Trimming stripped 5 bases from V and 4 bases from J, with 15 bases between. The CDR3 DNA reads as TGCGCCAGCAGAACCCTATGGGACTTCTATGGCTACACCTTC. It codes for CASRTLWDFYGYTF.

CDR3 loop: CASSIEKEQYF. The CDR3, as DNA: TGTGCCAGTAGTATAGAAAAAGAGCAGTACTTC. V and J are TRBV19 and TRBJ2-7; no firm D call. Between the trimmed V and J ends, which lost 0 bases and 7 bases, there was a span of 4 bases. The CDR3 runs to 11 residues. Germline CDR1 LNHDA, CDR2 SQIVND (reference sequence).

The CDR3 loop reads CASSLVPSGGSGANVLTF. In DNA form, the CDR3 reads TGTGCCAGCAGCTTGGTGCCTTCGGGGGGCTCTGGGGCCAACGTCCTGACTTTC. The chain uses TRBV5-6 and TRBJ2-6, with TRBD2 matching over 7 bases. CDR3 size: 18 residues. Germline trimming cut 0 bases from V and 0 bases from J; bases unmatched to any gene: 6. The germline CDR1 and CDR2 sequences are SGHDT and YYEEEE.

This clone has only one observation. This rearrangement joins TRBV6-6 to TRBJ1-2; 9 bases fit TRBD1. The CDR3 is made up of 15 amino acids. Germline loops: CDR1 MNHNY, CDR2 SVGAGI (reference sequence). The J segment lost 4 bases and the V segment lost 6 bases, leaving 9 bases of the junction unmatched. CDR3 sequence: CASRRSGQGGYGYTF. The CDR3 DNA sequence: TGTGCCAGCAGACGATCGGGACAGGGTGGCTATGGCTACACCTTC.

Details on this clone: The identical CDR3 is also encoded by other nucleotide sequences in the sample. The chain is built from TRBV9 and TRBJ2-1, with D perhaps matching TRBD2 (5 bases). The CDR3 is 14 residues long. The germline V gene has CDR1 SGDLS and CDR2 YYNGEE. Between the trimmed V and J ends, which lost 3 bases and 1 base, there was a span of 8 bases. The CDR3 sequence: CASSGSGSYNEQFF. The CDR3 DNA sequence: TGTGCCAGCAGCGGGTCGGGGTCCTACAATGAGCAGTTCTTC.

This clone showed up just a few times. V is TRBV5-8 and J is TRBJ1-1; no clear D. CDR3 length: 11 residues. V was clipped by 1 base and J by 6 bases, with 4 bases between them. Germline assignment: CDR1 SGHTS and CDR2 YDEGEE. The CDR3, as DNA: TGTGCCAGCAGCTTGCGTTCTGAAGCTTTCTTT. Amino acid sequence: CASSLRSEAFF.

The chain carries TRBV4-1 and TRBJ1-6; D is undetermined. The CDR3 totals 16 residues. Trimming took off 2 bases at V and 4 bases at J, with 12 bases between the two ends. The germline gives CDR1 MGHRA, CDR2 YSYEKL. The CDR3 sequence: CASSQSRTGYNSPLHF. The CDR3 region has the DNA TGCGCCAGCAGCCAATCCCGGACGGGGTATAATTCACCCCTCCACTTT.

This chain uses TRBV11-3 with TRBJ2-7, with D unresolved. Germline V lookup: CDR1 SGHNT, CDR2 YENEEA. Between the trimmed V and J ends, which lost 5 bases and 4 bases, there was a span of 21 bases. The CDR3 loop spans 16 amino acids. CDR3 bases: TGTGCCAGCAGCCCAGGTGGCCAGCTGTCATCGTACGAGCAGTACTTC. The encoded protein is CASSPGGQLSSYEQYF.

This chain connects TRBV10-3 to TRBJ1-3; 8 positions match TRBD1. CDR1 and CDR2 (germline): ENHRY, SYGVKD. CDR3 size: 14 residues. Trimming removed 6 bases from V and 2 bases from J; junction bases left unmatched: 3. The CDR3 sequence is CAISKTGAGNTIYF. The CDR3 DNA reads as TGTGCCATCAGCAAGACAGGGGCTGGAAACACCATATATTTT.

CDR3 in amino acids: CASSLKGPGTQYF. CDR3 DNA sequence: TGTGCCAGCAGCTTAAAAGGGCCCGGGACCCAGTACTTC. This sequence joins TRBV11-2 and TRBJ2-5; D ambiguous. Deletions cut 2 bases from V and 7 bases from J, with 11 bases between. CDR3 length equals 13 residues. CDR1 SGHAT and CDR2 FQNNGV come from the germline V gene.

This chain joins TRBV5-4 and TRBJ2-3, with TRBD2 matching 14 bases. Germline-derived CDR1 and CDR2 are SGHNT and YYREEE (reference sequence). The trim removed 4 bases at V and 3 bases at J, leaving 10 bases unmatched. This CDR3 has 18 residues. CDR3 sequence (DNA): TGTGCCAGCAGCCCAAGTGGACTAGCGGGAGGTAGGACAGATACGCAGTATTTT. Translated, it gives CASSPSGLAGGRTDTQYF.

This chain uses TRBV28 with TRBJ1-1; TRBD1 might be the D (6 bases). Trimming pared 5 bases from V and 6 bases from J, leaving 22 bases between. The CDR3 has 16 residues. In germline, CDR1 is MDHEN, CDR2 SYDVKM. The CDR3 region has the DNA TGTGCCAGCAGTGACCTAACACAGGGAGGGCTCGCTGAAGCTTTCTTT. Protein sequence: CASSDLTQGGLAEAFF.